This TCR beta chain was sequenced for a study of T cell repertoires in cytomegalovirus infection. On the study more broadly: Carrying CMV and the relevant HLA type showed in public TCR beta signatures.

CDR1 MNHEY and CDR2 SVGAGI come from the germline V gene. CDR3 length: 18 residues. V gave up 0 bases and J gave up 2 bases; unmatched junction bases: 7. MiXCR, applied by TCRdb to the reads, yields one record per CDR3 protein. The sample includes nearly 650,000 distinct CDR3 sequences, around 24% seen only once; the top ten take 6.5% to 10%. A word on this clonotype: As yet, its antigen is unknown. A much larger clone differs by one base, so this may be a read error.

Regarding the study as a whole: Cumulated frequencies of public TCR beta families served to identify carriers of CMV plus the relevant HLA. Clonotypes of TCR beta that were HLA-C-restricted and CMV-specific dominated the ex vivo response.

The chain carries TRBV6-5 and TRBJ2-2; 9 bases align to TRBD1. The sequence was collected from a human donor in good health (CMV status not recorded). Some clones in this sample may be carry-over from other donors' samples. The sequencing input was CD8+ T cells from PBMCs. The CDR3 nucleotides read TGTGCCAGCAGTTACTCGCTAGGACAGGGGTTCAACACCGGGGAGCTGTTTTTT. It yields the protein CASSYSLGQGFNTGELFF.